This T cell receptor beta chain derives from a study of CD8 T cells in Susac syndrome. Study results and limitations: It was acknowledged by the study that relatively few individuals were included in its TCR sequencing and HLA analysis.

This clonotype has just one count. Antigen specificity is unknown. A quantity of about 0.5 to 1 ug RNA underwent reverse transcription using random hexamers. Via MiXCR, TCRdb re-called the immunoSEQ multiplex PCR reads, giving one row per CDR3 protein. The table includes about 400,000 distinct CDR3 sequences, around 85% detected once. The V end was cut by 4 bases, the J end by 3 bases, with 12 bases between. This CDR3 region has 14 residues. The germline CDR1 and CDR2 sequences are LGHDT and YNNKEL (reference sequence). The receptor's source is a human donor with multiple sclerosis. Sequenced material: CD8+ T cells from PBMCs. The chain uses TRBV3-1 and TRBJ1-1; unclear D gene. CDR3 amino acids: CASSRPGADTEAFF. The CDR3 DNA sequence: TGTGCCAGCAGCCGTCCGGGAGCCGACACTGAAGCTTTCTTT.